These 19 T cell receptor beta chains share one sample of origin, sequenced in a study of blood T cell repertoires in COVID-19. TCRdb's table, derived via immunoSEQ multiplex PCR, lists solely in-frame clones and lacks some. Here the sample spans 250,000 to 350,000 clones, over 75% being singletons. Sequencing was performed on peripheral blood. These receptors all stem from a woman aged 45-65 years with active or convalescent COVID-19.

The rearrangement links TRBV5-4 to TRBJ2-1; 14 bases match TRBD2. Trimming at V came to 3 bases and at J to 13 bases, leaving 6 bases not matched to a gene. CDR3 length: 14 residues. The V gene's germline CDR1 is SGHNT and CDR2 YYREEE (reference sequence). Here the CDR3 reads CASSWGGTSGSQFF. DNA for the CDR3: TGTGCCAGCAGCTGGGGGGGGACTAGCGGGAGCCAGTTCTTC.

A single count supports this clone. The gene calls are TRBV29-1 and TRBJ2-1; a weak D match, TRBD1 (6 bases). The CDR3 contains 12 residues. Germline V gene lookup returns CDR1 SQVTM and CDR2 ANQGSEA. Trimming took 6 bases from V and 6 from J, leaving 12 bases between them. The CDR3 DNA sequence: TGCAGCGTCGGCAGGGGTTTCAATGAGCAGTTCTTC. Residues: CSVGRGFNEQFF.

This sequence joins TRBV19 and TRBJ1-1; 7 nucleotides align to TRBD1. CDR3 length: 15 residues. Trimming cost V 5 bases and J 1 base; bases outside gene matches: 7. CDR1 and CDR2 (germline): LNHDA, SQIVND (reference sequence). CDR3 coding DNA: TGTGCCAGTAGTGCATCCGGGACAGCGAACACTGAAGCTTTCTTT. Protein sequence: CASSASGTANTEAFF.

This rearrangement joins TRBV20-1 to TRBJ1-1; the match to TRBD1 covers 9 bases. Germline trimming cut 3 bases from V and 0 bases from J; bases unmatched to any gene: 11. CDR1 and CDR2 from the germline V gene are DFQATT and SNEGSKA (reference sequence). The CDR3 extends over 17 amino acids. CDR3 amino acids: CSASPLAGTGMNTEAFF. CDR3 nucleotides: TGCAGTGCTAGTCCCCTCGCCGGGACAGGGATGAACACTGAAGCTTTCTTT.

This sequence joins TRBV2 and TRBJ2-3; 13 bases line up with TRBD2. Trimming removed 6 bases from V and 3 bases from J; junction bases left unmatched: 12. CDR3 length equals 18 residues. Per the germline V gene, CDR1 is SNHLY and CDR2 is FYNNEI. The CDR3 DNA is TGTGCCAGCAGCGACGGACTAGCGGGAGTGAGTATGACAGATACGCAGTATTTT. This codes for CASSDGLAGVSMTDTQYF. The full variable domain, rest sourced from reference TRBV2 and TRBJ2-3, is EPEVTQTPSHQVTQMGQEVILRCVPISNHLYFYWYRQILGQKVEFLVSFYNNEISEKSEIFDDQFSVERPDGSNFTLKIRSTKLEDSAMYFCASSDGLAGVSMTDTQYFGPGTRLTVL.

The V and J genes are TRBV28 and TRBJ1-2; no reliable D call. This CDR3 comprises 11 residues. V dropped 3 bases and J dropped 4 bases, with 3 bases sitting between them. Germline values: CDR1 MDHEN, CDR2 SYDVKM. CDR3 nucleotide sequence: TGTGCCAGCAGTTTCGGCTATGGCTACACCTTC. This translates into CASSFGYGYTF.

Here the CDR3 reads CASSFRGETEAFF. CDR3 DNA: TGCGCCAGCAGCTTCAGGGGCGAAACTGAAGCTTTCTTT. This chain links TRBV5-1 with TRBJ1-1; possibly TRBD1 for D (6 bases). The CDR3 is 13 residues long. Trimming cost V 2 bases and J 5 bases, with 10 bases left between them. Looked up from germline, CDR1 is SGHRS and CDR2 is YFSETQ. Full variable domain (missing parts from reference TRBV5-1 and TRBJ1-1): KAGVTQTPRYLIKTRGQQVTLSCSPISGHRSVSWYQQTPGQGLQFLFEYFSETQRNKGNFPGRFSGRQFSNSRSEMNVSTLELGDSALYLCASSFRGETEAFFGQGTRLTVV.

This clone has a handful of counts. The chain has TRBV15 and TRBJ2-5; D is possibly TRBD2 (6 bases). Germline V gives CDR1 LNHNV, CDR2 YYDKDF (reference sequence). The CDR3 length is 15 residues. V gave up 1 base and J gave up 5 bases, with 14 bases separating them. CDR3: CATSRVGTSHETQYF. CDR3 nucleotides: TGTGCCACCAGCAGAGTTGGGACTTCACATGAGACCCAGTACTTC.

The rearrangement joins TRBV4-1 to TRBJ1-3; 8 bases fit TRBD1. The length of the CDR3 is 18 residues. Per germline, CDR1 MGHRA and CDR2 YSYEKL. J lost 1 base, V lost 1 base, and 9 bases had no gene match. In nucleotides, the CDR3 is TGCGCCAGCAGCCAAGTGAGGACAGGGATCTTTTCTGGAAACACCATATATTTT. Protein sequence: CASSQVRTGIFSGNTIYF.

The chain combines TRBV3-1 (or the pseudogene TRBV3-2) with TRBJ2-2; TRBD2 matches 8 bases. Germline loops: CDR1 LGHDT, CDR2 YNNKEL (reference sequence). V was clipped by 5 bases and J by 4 bases; unmatched bases: 9. The CDR3 contains 16 residues. The chain's CDR3 is CASSSTSGVGTGELFF. The CDR3 DNA is TGTGCCAGCAGCTCAACTAGCGGAGTGGGCACCGGGGAGCTGTTTTTT.

The CDR3 spells CASSRPGAAGGFSYEQYF. The CDR3 DNA reads TGTGCCAGCAGCCGCCCGGGGGCGGCAGGGGGTTTCTCCTACGAGCAGTACTTC. The chain recombines TRBV4-2 with TRBJ2-7; perhaps TRBD1 as D (7 bases). With 4 bases removed from V and 0 bases from J, the gap between germline ends came to 22 bases. The germline CDR1 and CDR2 sequences are LGHNA and YNFKEQ. The CDR3 is 18 amino acids.

The chain uses TRBV11-2 and TRBJ2-5, with D perhaps TRBD2 (5 bases). V was clipped by 10 bases and J by 2 bases, with 17 bases between them. There are 14 residues in the CDR3. In germline, CDR1 is SGHAT, CDR2 FQNNGV. The CDR3 nucleotides are TGTGCCACCTCTCCACCTGAGCGGCAAGAGACCCAGTACTTC. This codes for CATSPPERQETQYF. The full variable domain, in which reference TRBV11-2 and TRBJ2-5 provide the parts outside the CDR3, is EAGVAQSPRYKIIEKRQSVAFWCNPISGHATLYWYQQILGQGPKLLIQFQNNGVVDDSQLPKDRFSAERLKGVDSTLKIQPAKLEDSAVYLCATSPPERQETQYFGPGTRLLVL.

In regard to this clone: Other DNA sequences in this specimen translate into the identical CDR3. The chain is built from TRBV4-1 and TRBJ1-5, with a tentative D call TRBD1 (5 bases). The V end was cut by 1 base, the J end by 4 bases, with 8 bases between. Per the germline V gene, CDR1 is MGHRA and CDR2 is YSYEKL. This CDR3 is built from 14 residues. The CDR3 sequence: CASSQVQGNQPQHF. The CDR3 coding sequence is TGCGCCAGCAGCCAAGTTCAGGGAAATCAGCCCCAGCATTTT.

The chain carries TRBV27 and TRBJ2-7, with a tentative D call TRBD2 (5 bases). Germline V gene data show CDR1 as MNHEY and CDR2 as SMNVEV (reference sequence). This CDR3 contains 13 residues. The V end lost 4 bases, the J end lost 6 bases, and 13 bases lay between the germline ends. CDR3 nucleotides: TGTGCCAGCAGTTCGAGAGGGCGTCTCGAGCAGTACTTC. Translating it yields CASSSRGRLEQYF.

This rearrangement joins TRBV18 to TRBJ2-5; no reliable D call. The CDR3 has 13 residues. In germline, CDR1 is KGHSH, CDR2 LQKENI. V was clipped by 2 bases and J by 3 bases, with 7 bases between them. CDR3 protein: CASSPTPKETQYF. In nucleotides, the CDR3 is TGTGCCAGCTCACCAACACCCAAAGAGACCCAGTACTTC.

The rearrangement links TRBV18 to TRBJ1-2; D gene uncertain. With 3 bases removed from V and 7 bases from J, the gap between germline ends came to 18 bases. The CDR3 has 15 residues. CDR1 and CDR2 (germline): KGHSH, LQKENI. The CDR3 protein is CASSPSEGVVPGYTF. The CDR3 nucleotides are TGTGCCAGCTCACCCAGCGAGGGCGTAGTACCTGGCTACACCTTC.

V gene TRBV24-1 combines with J gene TRBJ1-5; D remains ambiguous. Germline CDR1 KGHDR, CDR2 SFDVKD. V was clipped by 2 bases and J by 6 bases, with 10 bases between them. The CDR3 consists of 14 residues. CDR3 nucleotide sequence: TGTGCCACCAGTGATTACGGTGAGGGTCAGCCCCAGCATTTT. Its protein product is CATSDYGEGQPQHF.

This sequence joins TRBV7-2 and TRBJ1-6; a weak D match, TRBD1 (6 bases). Germline lookup yields CDR1 SGHTA and CDR2 FQGNSA. V lost 2 bases to trimming and J lost 7 bases, with 9 bases between them. The CDR3 is 14 amino acids. This CDR3 reads CASSLKGQNSPLHF. CDR3 sequence (DNA): TGTGCCAGCAGCTTAAAAGGACAGAATTCACCCCTCCACTTT.

V gene TRBV6-2 or TRBV6-3 combines with J gene TRBJ2-7; perhaps TRBD2 as D (6 bases). Trimming removed 2 bases at V and 10 bases at J, with 9 bases between. This CDR3 has 11 residues. CDR1 is MNHEY and CDR2 is SVGEGT in the germline V gene. The CDR3 loop is CASSYGGKQYF. The CDR3 region has the DNA TGTGCCAGCAGTTACGGGGGGAAACAGTACTTC.